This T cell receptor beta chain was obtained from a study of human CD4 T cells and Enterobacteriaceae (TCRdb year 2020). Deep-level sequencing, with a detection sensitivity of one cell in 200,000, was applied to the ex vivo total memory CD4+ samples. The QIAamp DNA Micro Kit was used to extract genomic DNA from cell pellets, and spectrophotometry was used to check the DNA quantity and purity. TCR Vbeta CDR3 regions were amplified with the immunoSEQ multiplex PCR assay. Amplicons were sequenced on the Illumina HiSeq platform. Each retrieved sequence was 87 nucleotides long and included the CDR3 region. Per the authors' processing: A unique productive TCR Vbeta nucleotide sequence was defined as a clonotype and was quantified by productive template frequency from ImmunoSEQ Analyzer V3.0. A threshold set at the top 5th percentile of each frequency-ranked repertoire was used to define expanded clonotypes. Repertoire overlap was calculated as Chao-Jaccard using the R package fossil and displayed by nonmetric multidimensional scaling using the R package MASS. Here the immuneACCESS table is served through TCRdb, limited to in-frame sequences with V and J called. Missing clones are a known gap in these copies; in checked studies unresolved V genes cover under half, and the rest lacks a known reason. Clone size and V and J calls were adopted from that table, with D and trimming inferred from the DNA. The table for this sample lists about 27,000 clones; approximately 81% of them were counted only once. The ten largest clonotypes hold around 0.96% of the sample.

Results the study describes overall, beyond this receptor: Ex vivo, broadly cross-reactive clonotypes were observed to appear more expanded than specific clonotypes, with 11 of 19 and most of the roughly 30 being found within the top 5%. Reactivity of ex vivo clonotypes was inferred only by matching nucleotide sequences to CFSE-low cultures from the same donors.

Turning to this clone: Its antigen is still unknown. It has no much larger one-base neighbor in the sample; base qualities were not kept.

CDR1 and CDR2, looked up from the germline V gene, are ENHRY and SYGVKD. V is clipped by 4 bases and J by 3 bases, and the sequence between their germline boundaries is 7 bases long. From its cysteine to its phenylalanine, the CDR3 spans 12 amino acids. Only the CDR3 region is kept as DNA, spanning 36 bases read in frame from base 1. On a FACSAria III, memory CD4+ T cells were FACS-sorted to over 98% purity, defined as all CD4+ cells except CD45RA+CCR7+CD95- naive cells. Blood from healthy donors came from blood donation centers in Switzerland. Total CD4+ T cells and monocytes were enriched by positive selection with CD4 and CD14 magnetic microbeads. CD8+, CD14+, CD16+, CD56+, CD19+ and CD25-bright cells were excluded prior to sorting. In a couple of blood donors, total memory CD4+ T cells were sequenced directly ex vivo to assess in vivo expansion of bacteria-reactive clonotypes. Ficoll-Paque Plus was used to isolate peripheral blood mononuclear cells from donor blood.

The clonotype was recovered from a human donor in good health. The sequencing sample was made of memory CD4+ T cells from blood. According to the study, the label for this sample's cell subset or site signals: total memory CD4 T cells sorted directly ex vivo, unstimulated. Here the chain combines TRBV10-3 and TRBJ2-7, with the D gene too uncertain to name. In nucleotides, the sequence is TGTGCCATCAGTGGCCAGGACTACGAGCAGTACTTC. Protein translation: CAISGQDYEQYF.